This TCR beta chain was sequenced for a study of CD8 T cells in Susac syndrome. Study conclusions and caveats: Regarding the TCR sequencing and HLA analysis, the study admitted that a relatively small number of individuals were involved.

With regard to this clonotype: Its antigen remains unidentified. The junction differs from germline at one of its ends, possibly a read error.

The CDR3 loop spans 14 amino acids. CDR1 is MNHEY and CDR2 is SMNVEV in the germline V gene (reference sequence). With random hexamers, about 0.5 to 1 ug RNA was reverse transcribed. TCRdb redid the calling of the immunoSEQ multiplex PCR reads with MiXCR, one entry per CDR3 protein. Among around 190,000 distinct CDR3 sequences listed, roughly 95% were seen once. The sample comprised CD8+ T cells from PBMCs. The J gene is TRBJ1-1, the V gene TRBV27; D remains ambiguous. The receptor comes from a human donor with multiple sclerosis. The CDR3 reads CASSPLMGKTEVFF. CDR3 coding DNA: TGTGCCAGCAGTCCTCTTATGGGGAAAACTGAAGTTTTCTTT.